This TCR beta chain emerged from a study of shared clonotypes between healthy human individuals. Study overall: The plates for each donor numbered three CD4 naive, three CD4 memory, two CD8 naive and one CD8 memory.

Sorted subsets were amplified in replicate PCRs using about 200 ng DNA, approximately 30,000 T cell genomes. This table comes from immunoSEQ multiplex PCR, and its TCRdb copy is limited to in-frame clones, with some not included. The data contain some 1.4 million clones, approximately 97% of them singletons. The V end was cut by 4 bases, the J end by 4 bases, with 6 bases between. From germline, CDR1 is SGHRS and CDR2 YFSETQ. The CDR3 extends over 12 amino acids. Donors comprised healthy HIV-negative adults lacking recent acute infections or vaccinations. Splitting of CD4+ cells produced CD45RA+ naive and CD45RA-negative memory subsets.

The specimen was naive CD4+ T cells sorted from blood. Subset given: CD45RA+ positively selected. V and J are TRBV5-1 and TRBJ2-1, with D unclear. The TCR comes from a man younger than 40 in good health. In nucleotides, the CDR3 is TGCGCCAGCAGCGATGAGTACAATGAGCAGTTCTTC. This translates into CASSDEYNEQFF.